The next 11 T cell receptor beta chains were all read from a single sample in a study of cytomegalovirus exposure and HLA in healthy donors. The primer mix had 60 Vbeta and 13 Jbeta primers. Libraries were prepared by immunoSEQ multiplex PCR; TCRdb keeps only in-frame clonotypes and omits some of them. The table shows fewer than 120,000 clones, with about 86% occurring only once. The specimen was PBMCs. These receptors all come from a man aged 40-50 years in good health and CMV-seronegative.

The table lists this clone with a few counts. The V and J genes are TRBV2 and TRBJ1-2; D may be TRBD1 (6 bases). The germline V gene has CDR1 SNHLY and CDR2 FYNNEI. V dropped 8 bases and J dropped 7 bases, with 20 bases sitting between them. This CDR3 has 14 residues. CDR3 nucleotide sequence: TGTGCCAGCGGAGATTACAGGGTAACGGTTGGCTACACCTTC. Translation: CASGDYRVTVGYTF.

As DNA, the CDR3 is TGTGCCAGCAGTTTACAATCAGGGGTGGTGGAGACCCAGTACTTC. Translation gives CASSLQSGVVETQYF. This chain joins TRBV6-5 and TRBJ2-5; D may be TRBD1 (6 bases). The CDR3 is 15 amino acids. With 4 bases removed from V and 5 bases from J, the gap between germline ends came to 17 bases. Germline V gene data show CDR1 as MNHEY and CDR2 as SVGAGI.

The CDR3 loop is CASSLGTSEETQYF. CDR3 nucleotides: TGTGCCAGCAGCTTAGGGACTAGCGAGGAGACCCAGTACTTC. The V gene is TRBV7-2, the J gene TRBJ2-5, with TRBD2 identical over 9 bases. CDR3 length: 14 residues. Germline values: CDR1 SGHTA, CDR2 FQGNSA. Unmatched junction bases numbered 2, after V lost 1 base and J lost 5 bases.

The rearrangement links TRBV15 to TRBJ2-7; tentative D call: TRBD2 (6 bases). CDR1 is LNHNV, CDR2 YYDKDF, per germline (reference sequence). V dropped 0 bases and J dropped 10 bases, with 10 bases sitting between them. This CDR3 has 12 amino acids. The CDR3 nucleotides are TGTGCCACCAGCAGAGATTGGGGGGTACAGTACTTC. Translating it yields CATSRDWGVQYF.

The chain employs TRBV4-2 and TRBJ1-4; the match to TRBD1 covers 9 bases. Trimming cost V 1 base and J 3 bases; bases outside gene matches: 3. CDR1 is LGHNA and CDR2 is YNFKEQ in the germline V gene. This CDR3 is built from 16 residues. Here the CDR3 DNA reads TGTGCCAGCAGCCAAGTGACAGGGGGACCTAATGAAAAACTGTTTTTT. Amino acids: CASSQVTGGPNEKLFF.

In this sample, this clone turned up a few times. The V and J genes are TRBV6-5 and TRBJ2-1; 10 nucleotides match TRBD2. After removal of 4 bases from V and 9 bases from J, the junction contained 12 bases not matched to a gene. Germline loops: CDR1 MNHEY, CDR2 SVGAGI. The CDR3 contains 16 residues. The CDR3 region has the DNA TGTGCCAGCAGTTTGACACCAGCGGGGGGGGTTGTTGAGCAGTTCTTC. It encodes CASSLTPAGGVVEQFF.

The chain has TRBV9 and TRBJ1-2, with TRBD1 matching over 7 bases. After removal of 0 bases from V and 2 bases from J, the junction contained 1 base not matched to a gene. The CDR3 is 14 amino acids. From germline, CDR1 is SGDLS and CDR2 YYNGEE. The CDR3 protein is CASSVEQGNYGYTF. CDR3 DNA: TGTGCCAGCAGCGTAGAACAGGGGAACTATGGCTACACCTTC.

The chain has TRBV6-1 and TRBJ1-2; maybe TRBD1 (6 bases). This CDR3 spans 14 amino acids. The V gene lost 0 bases and the J gene lost 8 bases, with 13 bases spanning the gap. Per the germline V gene, CDR1 is MNHNS and CDR2 is SASEGT. CDR3 in DNA: TGTGCCAGCAGTGAAGCGGGGGCCCGAGGGGGCTACACCTTC. This gives the protein CASSEAGARGGYTF.

The V call is TRBV5-4, the J call TRBJ2-7; TRBD2 is a possible D gene (6 bases). V lost 3 bases to trimming and J lost 6 bases, with 13 bases between them. Germline CDR1 reads SGHNT; CDR2 reads YYREEE (reference sequence). The CDR3 extends over 13 amino acids. The CDR3 region is CASSSSIGSEQYF. The CDR3 nucleotides are TGTGCCAGCAGCTCGAGCATCGGGAGCGAGCAGTACTTC.

V usage is TRBV4-3 and J usage is TRBJ2-2, with 9 positions matching TRBD1. After removal of 4 bases from V and 3 bases from J, the junction contained 9 bases not matched to a gene. This CDR3 spans 17 amino acids. Germline CDR1 and CDR2: LGHNA and YSLEER. CDR3 nucleotides: TGCGCCAGCAGCCCCGGGCCCGGGACAGGGTACACCGGGGAGCTGTTTTTT. It yields the protein CASSPGPGTGYTGELFF.

This chain joins TRBV9 and TRBJ1-6; no firm D call. The CDR3 length is 15 residues. Trimming shortened V by 4 bases and J by 9 bases, and 17 bases separated the two germline ends. The germline gives CDR1 SGDLS, CDR2 YYNGEE. CDR3: CASSPTSGGVSPLHF. In nucleotides, the CDR3 is TGTGCCAGCAGCCCTACTTCTGGAGGAGTTTCACCCCTCCACTTT.